Shown below are 31 T cell receptor beta chains from a single sample sequenced in a study of CD8+ T cells in alopecia areata (dated by TCRdb to between 2018 and 2020). What the time point label conveys for this sample: less than five weeks on oral tofacitinib. Per the publication, the treatment or condition label means: oral pan-JAK inhibitor, 5-10 mg twice daily. Libraries were prepared through the immunoSEQ multiplex PCR assay. For TCR sequencing, RNA was extracted from every sample and reverse transcribed into cDNA to serve as template. TCRdb holds this immuneACCESS table with in-frame rearrangements only. Some clones are missing; in checked studies, unresolved V genes explain under half, and the rest has no known cause. In all, the sample holds some 200,000 clones, and 50% to 70% of those were seen once. Around 1.5% of the sample goes to the ten largest clones. This material consisted of CD4+ T cells sorted from blood, taken at week 4, from a patient treated with tofacitinib. The receptor source for this set is a human donor with alopecia areata.

The chain employs TRBV4-3 and TRBJ1-2; D gene uncertain. Trimming shortened V by 1 base and J by 0 bases, and 15 bases separated the two germline ends. Germline V gives CDR1 LGHNA, CDR2 YSLEER. The CDR3 loop spans 17 amino acids. The DNA for the CDR3 is TGCGCCAGCAGCCAAGCCCTTGAGGGTAGGGCTAACTATGGCTACACCTTC. Translated, it gives CASSQALEGRANYGYTF.

Here the CDR3 DNA reads TGTGCCAGTAAAAGGGTAGCGGGGCTCTACGAGCAGTACTTC. It translates to CASKRVAGLYEQYF. This chain connects TRBV27 to TRBJ2-7; TRBD2 matches 8 bases. V lost 9 bases, J lost 3 bases, and 10 bases stayed unmatched. The CDR3 length is 14 residues. CDR1 is MNHEY and CDR2 is SMNVEV in the germline V gene (reference sequence).

The chain uses TRBV30 and TRBJ1-2, with 9 bases identical to TRBD1. The CDR3 has 17 amino acids. V lost 2 bases and J lost 5; bases outside the gene matches: 15. Looked up from germline, CDR1 is GTSNPN and CDR2 is SVGIG (reference sequence). CDR3 in amino acids: CAWSFPTTRDRAYGYTF. As DNA, the CDR3 is TGTGCCTGGAGTTTCCCGACAACTCGGGACAGGGCATATGGCTACACCTTC. Full variable domain (outside the CDR3, taken from reference TRBV30 and TRBJ1-2): SQTIHQWPATLVQPVGSPLSLECTVEGTSNPNLYWYRQAAGRGLQLLFYSVGIGQISSEVPQNLSASRPQDRQFILSSKKLLLSDSGFYLCAWSFPTTRDRAYGYTFGSGTRLTVV.

V and J are TRBV4-1 and TRBJ1-2, with 8 bases matching TRBD1. This CDR3 comprises 14 residues. The germline gives CDR1 MGHRA, CDR2 YSYEKL. Trimming removed 4 bases from V and 7 bases from J; junction bases left unmatched: 8. CDR3 coding DNA: TGCGCCAGCAGCCGCCCGGACAGGGAAACTGGCTACACCTTC. This sequence encodes CASSRPDRETGYTF.

CDR3 DNA sequence: TGCAGCGTCGGGAACCCGGGGGGAACTGAAGCTTTCTTT. Its translation is CSVGNPGGTEAFF. V usage is TRBV29-1 and J usage is TRBJ1-1, with D maybe TRBD1 (5 bases). V was cut by 6 bases and J by 5 bases, with 16 bases left in between. This CDR3 comprises 13 residues. CDR1 SQVTM and CDR2 ANQGSEA come from the germline V gene.

This clone was counted only a few times. This chain joins TRBV4-3 and TRBJ1-1; D unresolved. There are 13 residues in the CDR3. The germline V and J ends were trimmed by 0 bases and 4 bases, with 6 bases remaining between them. Per germline, CDR1 LGHNA and CDR2 YSLEER. The CDR3 nucleotides read TGCGCCAGCAGCCAAGATCCAAGCACTGAAGCTTTCTTT. Translated, it gives CASSQDPSTEAFF.

The chain uses TRBV2 and TRBJ2-5; no reliable D call. V was pared by 7 bases and J by 5 bases, with 5 bases between. CDR1 and CDR2 from the germline V gene are SNHLY and FYNNEI. The CDR3 totals 10 residues. The CDR3 DNA is TGTGCCAGCAAGGACGAGACCCAGTACTTC. Translating it yields CASKDETQYF.

The chain uses TRBV6-1 and TRBJ1-2, with D possibly being TRBD1 (5 bases). The CDR3 totals 13 residues. V was trimmed by 5 bases and J by 4 bases, leaving 11 bases between them. Germline V gives CDR1 MNHNS, CDR2 SASEGT. DNA of the CDR3: TGTGCCAGCAGTTATGAACAGGCCTATGGCTACACCTTC. Protein sequence: CASSYEQAYGYTF.

V is TRBV10-3 and J is TRBJ1-6; 8 nucleotides match TRBD1. Trimming removed 8 bases from V and 7 bases from J; junction bases left unmatched: 4. The CDR3 runs 13 residues. CDR1 and CDR2 (germline): ENHRY, SYGVKD. CDR3 sequence (DNA): TGTGCCATCTCGGACAGGGAGAATTCACCCCTCCACTTT. It specifies CAISDRENSPLHF.

The sample holds many counts of this clone. This rearrangement joins TRBV7-3 to TRBJ1-5, with D possibly matching TRBD1 (6 bases). The V end was cut by 4 bases, the J end by 3 bases, with 16 bases between. Looked up from germline, CDR1 is SGHTA and CDR2 is FQGTGA. The CDR3 consists of 16 residues. CDR3 bases: TGTGCCAGCAGCTCCGGCCAGGGGCCGTTCAATCAGCCCCAGCATTTT. This codes for CASSSGQGPFNQPQHF.

The CDR3 bases are TGTGCCAGCAGTGTATGGGAGGGGGCAGATACGCAGTATTTT. Amino acids: CASSVWEGADTQYF. The chain couples TRBV27 to TRBJ2-3, with a weak D call TRBD2 (7 bases). The V and J ends lost 5 bases and 4 bases respectively, with 13 bases between them. Germline V CDR1 and CDR2: MNHEY, SMNVEV (reference sequence). The CDR3 has 14 residues.

Regarding this clone: This sample includes further DNA sequences coding for the same CDR3. The chain links TRBV9 to TRBJ2-7; 11 bases align to TRBD1. V shed 0 bases and J 6 bases; nucleotides not matched to a gene: 2. Germline V gene lookup returns CDR1 SGDLS and CDR2 YYNGEE. The CDR3 contains 14 residues. CDR3 DNA sequence: TGTGCCAGCAGCGTAGCTGGGACAGGGGGCGAGCAGTACTTC. As protein: CASSVAGTGGEQYF.

The V gene is TRBV5-6, the J gene TRBJ2-1; D call uncertain. V shed 4 bases and J shed 4 bases, with 9 bases lying between them. CDR3 length equals 13 residues. From germline, CDR1 is SGHDT and CDR2 YYEEEE. Written as DNA, the CDR3 is TGTGCCAGCAGCCGTCGGGTGTACAATGAGCAGTTCTTC. Amino acid sequence: CASSRRVYNEQFF.

This clone has more than one count but fewer than ten. CDR3: CSGRQGGNTEAFF. The CDR3 DNA reads as TGCAGCGGACGACAGGGTGGGAACACTGAAGCTTTCTTT. The rearrangement joins TRBV29-1 to TRBJ1-1; 7 nucleotides align to TRBD1. From germline, CDR1 is SQVTM and CDR2 ANQGSEA. The CDR3 length is 13 residues. Trimming removed 7 bases from V and 1 base from J; junction bases left unmatched: 6.

CDR3 residues: CSVDRTGRGTEAFF. In nucleotides, the CDR3 is TGCAGCGTTGATCGGACAGGGAGGGGCACTGAAGCTTTCTTT. The V call is TRBV29-1, the J call TRBJ1-1, with 8 nucleotides matching TRBD1. Germline CDR1 and CDR2: SQVTM and ANQGSEA. The CDR3 extends over 14 amino acids. After removal of 3 bases from V and 4 bases from J, the junction contained 7 bases not matched to a gene.

The rearrangement links TRBV27 to TRBJ2-3, with D perhaps matching TRBD1 (5 bases). This CDR3 contains 15 residues. V lost 0 bases and J lost 6, with 13 bases in between. Germline CDR1 is MNHEY and CDR2 is SMNVEV (reference sequence). This CDR3 is CASSLSFRAWDTQYF. The CDR3 DNA follows: TGTGCCAGCAGTTTATCGTTCAGGGCCTGGGATACGCAGTATTTT.

The chain joins TRBV2 to TRBJ1-1; D is unclear. Per the germline V gene, CDR1 is SNHLY and CDR2 is FYNNEI. With 1 base removed from V and 8 bases from J, the gap between germline ends came to 14 bases. The CDR3 sequence is 14 residues long. This CDR3 reads CASSEGRHTREAFF. The CDR3 DNA reads TGTGCCAGCAGTGAAGGGCGCCACACAAGAGAAGCTTTCTTT.

V gene TRBV4-3 combines with J gene TRBJ2-1, with a possible D match to TRBD1 (5 bases). The germline V and J ends were trimmed by 0 bases and 9 bases, with 18 bases remaining between them. The CDR3 consists of 16 residues. Germline values: CDR1 LGHNA, CDR2 YSLEER. CDR3 sequence reads: CASSQDSRHGQGEQFF. Written as DNA, the CDR3 is TGCGCCAGCAGCCAAGATTCCCGGCACGGGCAGGGTGAGCAGTTCTTC.

In its sample, this clone was seen once. J is TRBJ1-5 and V is TRBV15; D remains unclear. V lost 0 bases to trimming and J lost 3 bases, with 9 bases between them. The CDR3 has 15 amino acids. The germline V gene has CDR1 LNHNV and CDR2 YYDKDF (reference sequence). The CDR3 spells CATSRERQDNQPQHF. The CDR3 coding sequence is TGTGCCACCAGCAGAGAGAGGCAGGACAATCAGCCCCAGCATTTT.

In this sample, this clone turned up once. V is TRBV29-1 and J is TRBJ1-1; D gene uncertain. Germline V gene sequence: CDR1 SQVTM, CDR2 ANQGSEA. V was shortened by 0 bases and J by 4 bases, with 12 bases between the two germline ends. The CDR3 contains 14 residues. The CDR3 region is CSVEDQRKGTEAFF. The CDR3 DNA sequence: TGCAGCGTTGAAGATCAGAGAAAGGGCACTGAAGCTTTCTTT.

The CDR3 DNA is TGCAGCGTTGATGGACAGGGGGCCGGTGGGGAGCTGTTTTTT. Translating it yields CSVDGQGAGGELFF. The rearrangement joins TRBV29-1 to TRBJ2-2; 11 bases map to TRBD1. The CDR3 extends over 14 amino acids. CDR1 is SQVTM, CDR2 ANQGSEA, per germline. The J segment lost 8 bases and the V segment lost 3 bases, leaving 5 bases of the junction unmatched.

In this sample, this clone turned up a few times. V gene TRBV28 combines with J gene TRBJ2-7; D remains unclear. The CDR3 has 13 residues. Germline values: CDR1 MDHEN, CDR2 SYDVKM. V shed 3 bases and J shed 0 bases, with 6 bases lying between them. CDR3 in DNA: TGTGCCAGCAGTTTCCTAGTCTCCTACGAGCAGTACTTC. Protein: CASSFLVSYEQYF.

The rearrangement uses TRBV14 and TRBJ1-5; no definite D call. CDR1 SGHDN and CDR2 FVKESK come from the germline V gene. The CDR3 sequence is 14 residues long. Trimming removed 1 base from V and 2 bases from J, with 6 bases in between. The CDR3 DNA is TGTGCCAGCAGCCAAGCGGGTGGCAATCAGCCCCAGCATTTT. This sequence encodes CASSQAGGNQPQHF.

This rearrangement joins TRBV4-1 to TRBJ1-5, with D possibly matching TRBD1 (5 bases). Germline V CDR1 and CDR2: MGHRA, YSYEKL. V gave up 2 bases and J gave up 7 bases, with 15 bases separating them. The CDR3 extends over 15 amino acids. CDR3 coding DNA: TGCGCCAGCAGCCAACAACCAGGGAATACCCAGCCCCAGCATTTT. It codes for CASSQQPGNTQPQHF.

This clone was picked up a small number of times. The junction and the germline gene differ at one end; a read error may be behind it. The chain employs TRBV10-3 and TRBJ2-6; D is uncertain. The CDR3 covers 14 residues. Germline CDR1 ENHRY, CDR2 SYGVKD. CDR3 amino acids: CASSPFSGANVLTF. For the CDR3, the DNA is TGTGCCAGCAGTCCCTTCTCTGGGGCCAACGTCCTGACTTTC.

V is TRBV27 and J is TRBJ1-1; D not resolved. This CDR3 region has 13 residues. Germline V gene lookup returns CDR1 MNHEY and CDR2 SMNVEV (reference sequence). The V end lost 1 base, the J end lost 3 bases, and 6 bases lay between the germline ends. CDR3 coding DNA: TGTGCCAGCAGTTTATTACGCGACACTGAAGCTTTCTTT. This gives the protein CASSLLRDTEAFF.

V gene TRBV5-1 combines with J gene TRBJ1-1; no clear D. The germline CDR1 and CDR2 sequences are SGHRS and YFSETQ. CDR3 length equals 13 residues. The V end lost 4 bases, the J end lost 5 bases, and 12 bases lay between the germline ends. This chain's CDR3 is CASSVQPGTEAFF. Here the CDR3 DNA reads TGCGCCAGCAGCGTCCAACCAGGTACTGAAGCTTTCTTT.

As to this clone: Other DNA sequences in this specimen translate into the identical CDR3. The gene calls are TRBV30 and TRBJ2-5; no clear D gene. Trimming stripped 0 bases from V and 4 bases from J, with 3 bases between. This CDR3 is built from 11 residues. Germline V CDR1 and CDR2: GTSNPN, SVGIG (reference sequence). Written as DNA, the CDR3 is TGTGCCTGGAGTGTGCCAGAGACCCAGTACTTC. As protein: CAWSVPETQYF.

The rearrangement joins TRBV29-1 to TRBJ1-1; D not certain. CDR3 length: 13 amino acids. Germline loops: CDR1 SQVTM, CDR2 ANQGSEA. Deletions cut 2 bases from V and 6 bases from J, with 13 bases between. The CDR3 protein is CSVERPLNPEAFF. CDR3 nucleotide sequence: TGCAGCGTTGAACGCCCATTGAATCCTGAAGCTTTCTTT.

As DNA, the CDR3 is TGTGCCTGGAGTGAAAACTTCTCCTACAATGAGCAGTTCTTC. Its protein is CAWSENFSYNEQFF. V and J are TRBV30 and TRBJ2-1; no clear D gene. The CDR3 length is 14 residues. Trimming cost V 1 base and J 0 bases, with 7 bases left between them. Germline lookup yields CDR1 GTSNPN and CDR2 SVGIG (reference sequence).

A few counts support this clone. V is TRBV10-3 and J is TRBJ2-1; no firm D call. The length of the CDR3 is 12 residues. V lost 2 bases and J lost 11, with 10 bases in between. Germline CDR1 is ENHRY and CDR2 is SYGVKD. The CDR3 nucleotides are TGTGCCATCAGTGAGGAACTATGGAAGCAGTTCTTC. Its translation: CAISEELWKQFF.